This entry lists 32 T cell receptor beta chains sequenced from one sample in a study of blood T cell repertoires in COVID-19. The data were produced by immunoSEQ multiplex PCR, yet TCRdb's version contains in-frame clones alone and is incomplete. This sample has under 90,000 clones, with roughly 90% found just once. The sequencing sample was made of peripheral blood. These receptors were collected from a middle-aged man with COVID-19, enrolled during active disease.

The genes are TRBV7-6 and TRBJ2-5; 8 nucleotides align to TRBD1. Germline lookup yields CDR1 SGHVS and CDR2 FNYEAQ. The CDR3 contains 16 residues. The V and J ends lost 4 bases and 2 bases, in that order; junction bases with no gene match: 9. The DNA of the CDR3 is TGTGCCAGCAGCTGGACAGGGTTCGGGGCACAAGAGACCCAGTACTTC. It specifies CASSWTGFGAQETQYF.

The J gene is TRBJ1-2, the V gene TRBV19, with unresolved D. Trimming left V 4 bases short and J 3 bases short, with 15 bases between. This CDR3 is built from 15 residues. The V gene's germline CDR1 is LNHDA and CDR2 SQIVND (reference sequence). CDR3 residues: CASSTTVEAHYGYTF. In DNA form, the CDR3 reads TGTGCCAGTAGTACGACGGTGGAGGCCCACTATGGCTACACCTTC.

The CDR3 DNA reads as TGTGCCAGCAGCTCAAAAGCGGGGGGGCCCGTAGATACGCAGTATTTT. It codes for CASSSKAGGPVDTQYF. The chain uses TRBV5-4 and TRBJ2-3, with TRBD2 matching 10 bases. Germline loops: CDR1 SGHNT, CDR2 YYREEE (reference sequence). V dropped 3 bases and J dropped 5; count of bases not matched to a gene: 9. This CDR3 spans 16 amino acids.

This sequence joins TRBV28 and TRBJ1-6; 8 bases are a match to TRBD1. The junction had 8 bases not matched to a gene; V was cut back by 6 bases and J by 7 bases. Germline values: CDR1 MDHEN, CDR2 SYDVKM. The length of the CDR3 is 15 residues. CDR3 sequence: CASSWTGSGNSPLHF. The CDR3, as DNA: TGTGCCAGCAGCTGGACAGGGTCAGGGAATTCACCCCTCCACTTT.

This chain connects TRBV29-1 to TRBJ1-1, with 9 nucleotides matching TRBD1. V shed 5 bases, J shed 3 bases, and the junction held 1 base outside the gene matches. The CDR3 sequence is 12 residues long. Germline values: CDR1 SQVTM, CDR2 ANQGSEA. The CDR3 nucleotides are TGCAGCGTTAGACAGGGGGACACTGAAGCTTTCTTT. Amino acids: CSVRQGDTEAFF.

The chain joins TRBV5-1 to TRBJ2-1, with TRBD2 matching over 7 bases. The ends lost 1 base at V and 7 bases at J; junction bases unmatched: 5. This CDR3 is built from 14 residues. Germline V gene data show CDR1 as SGHRS and CDR2 as YFSETQ. CDR3 sequence: CASSLSQGGNEQFF. CDR3 coding DNA: TGCGCCAGCAGCTTGTCGCAGGGAGGGAATGAGCAGTTCTTC.

The V call is TRBV5-1, the J call TRBJ2-7; possible D gene TRBD2, 5 bases. Per the germline V gene, CDR1 is SGHRS and CDR2 is YFSETQ. V lost 5 bases and J 0 bases, leaving 12 bases between the germline ends. The CDR3 totals 14 residues. The CDR3 region has the DNA TGCGCCAGCAGGGACTCAACGAGCTCCTACGAGCAGTACTTC. Translating it yields CASRDSTSSYEQYF.

The chain recombines TRBV27 with TRBJ1-4; 8 nucleotides line up with TRBD1. The CDR3 loop spans 14 amino acids. The germline CDR1 and CDR2 sequences are MNHEY and SMNVEV (reference sequence). V shed 4 bases and J 6 bases; nucleotides not matched to a gene: 4. The CDR3: CASSWDRRDEKLFF. CDR3 bases: TGTGCCAGCAGTTGGGACAGGAGGGATGAAAAACTGTTTTTT.

This clone was seen only once. The chain couples TRBV11-2 to TRBJ2-7; TRBD2 agrees at 8 bases. Germline V lookup: CDR1 SGHAT, CDR2 FQNNGV. This CDR3 is 15 amino acids long. The V gene end was trimmed by 1 base and the J gene end by 0 bases; junction bases not matched to a gene: 2. The DNA of the CDR3 is TGTGCCAGCAGCTTAGGCGGGGGGAACTCCTACGAGCAGTACTTC. Residues: CASSLGGGNSYEQYF.

The rearrangement links TRBV19 to TRBJ2-1; 13 bases fit TRBD2. The CDR3 has 18 residues. The V gene's germline CDR1 is LNHDA and CDR2 SQIVND (reference sequence). With 5 bases clipped from V and 2 bases from J, the junction kept 9 bases outside the gene matches. This chain's CDR3 is CASSRGTSGVPPYNEQFF. CDR3 bases: TGTGCCAGTAGTCGTGGGACTAGCGGGGTCCCCCCCTACAATGAGCAGTTCTTC.

The chain employs TRBV5-1 and TRBJ2-1, with D tentatively TRBD2 (5 bases). Germline V gene data show CDR1 as SGHRS and CDR2 as YFSETQ. The CDR3 runs 12 residues. V lost 7 bases, J lost 0 bases, and 5 bases lay in between. The DNA for the CDR3 is TGCGCCAGCGGGAGCTCCTACAATGAGCAGTTCTTC. This encodes CASGSSYNEQFF.

This clone was seen a few times. The chain uses TRBV6-1 and TRBJ1-2, with TRBD1 identical over 8 bases. This CDR3 has 14 residues. Germline V gives CDR1 MNHNS, CDR2 SASEGT. The V segment lost 3 bases and the J segment 7 bases; nucleotides outside the gene matches: 7. CDR3 loop: CASSEARGRGGYTF. CDR3 in DNA: TGTGCCAGCAGTGAGGCCAGGGGGCGAGGTGGCTACACCTTC.

The chain employs TRBV7-9 and TRBJ2-7, with 9 bases that match TRBD2. The CDR3 runs to 17 residues. V lost 0 bases, J lost 1 base, and 7 bases stayed unmatched. The germline V gene encodes CDR1 SEHNR and CDR2 FQNEAQ (reference sequence). CDR3 sequence reads: CASSLAPSGDVSYEQYF. The DNA for the CDR3 is TGTGCCAGCAGCTTAGCGCCTAGCGGGGACGTATCCTACGAGCAGTACTTC.

The chain recombines TRBV4-1 with TRBJ2-1; 11 bases are shared with TRBD2. The CDR3 spans 17 residues. The junction had 6 bases not matched to a gene; V was cut back by 1 base and J by 4 bases. The V gene's germline CDR1 is MGHRA and CDR2 YSYEKL. In DNA, the CDR3 is TGCGCCAGCAGCCAAGGCCCCGGGACTAGCGGTTACAATGAGCAGTTCTTC. Translating it yields CASSQGPGTSGYNEQFF.

This clone was seen only once. The chain joins TRBV29-1 to TRBJ2-1; TRBD1 agrees at 9 bases. Germline trimming cut 6 bases from V and 9 bases from J; bases unmatched to any gene: 3. The germline V gene has CDR1 SQVTM and CDR2 ANQGSEA. The CDR3 totals 11 residues. CDR3 residues: CSVGTGLEQFF. CDR3 in DNA: TGCAGCGTCGGGACAGGGCTTGAGCAGTTCTTC.

The J gene is TRBJ2-3, the V gene TRBV7-3, with a tentative D call TRBD2 (6 bases). Trimming pared 4 bases from V and 3 bases from J, leaving 17 bases between. CDR1 SGHTA and CDR2 FQGTGA come from the germline V gene. The CDR3 has 16 amino acids. The CDR3, as DNA: TGTGCCAGCAGCTCTGGCCTCGGGGGACGGACAGATACGCAGTATTTT. The encoded protein is CASSSGLGGRTDTQYF.

The gene calls are TRBV5-5 and TRBJ2-3; 7 nucleotides agree with TRBD2. J was trimmed by 2 bases and V by 3 bases; bases with no gene match: 3. The CDR3 is 14 amino acids. Germline CDR1 and CDR2: SGHKS and YYEKEE (reference sequence). The CDR3 here is CASSWAGDTDTQYF. CDR3 nucleotides: TGTGCCAGCAGCTGGGCGGGGGACACAGATACGCAGTATTTT.

The chain uses TRBV7-2 and TRBJ2-7; D is perhaps TRBD1 (6 bases). The CDR3 runs to 15 residues. V lost 5 bases and J 0 bases, leaving 14 bases between the germline ends. Germline CDR1 SGHTA, CDR2 FQGNSA. The CDR3 nucleotides read TGTGCCAGCAGCACCCAGGGGCGGAGCTCCTACGAGCAGTACTTC. As protein: CASSTQGRSSYEQYF. Based on the CDR3 plus reference TRBV7-2 and TRBJ2-7, the full variable domain is GAGVSQSPSNKVTEKGKDVELRCDPISGHTALYWYRQSLGQGLEFLIYFQGNSAPDKSGLPSDRFSAERTGGSVSTLTIQRTQQEDSAVYLCASSTQGRSSYEQYFGPGTRLTVT.

The rearrangement links TRBV6-2 or TRBV6-3 to TRBJ2-1; D might be TRBD2 (6 bases). CDR1 is MNHEY and CDR2 is SVGEGT in the germline V gene. This CDR3 is 16 amino acids long. Trimming took 6 bases from V and 5 from J, leaving 20 bases between them. The CDR3 sequence: CASSPPWGWEDNEQFF. CDR3 bases: TGTGCCAGCAGCCCTCCTTGGGGCTGGGAGGACAATGAGCAGTTCTTC.

The gene calls are TRBV5-1 and TRBJ1-2; no firm D call. The CDR3 is 12 amino acids. Germline V gene lookup returns CDR1 SGHRS and CDR2 YFSETQ. Deletions cut 3 bases from V and 5 bases from J, with 8 bases between. CDR3 nucleotide sequence: TGCGCCAGCAGCTCCACAGAATATGGCTACACCTTC. Translated: CASSSTEYGYTF.

J is TRBJ1-6 and V is TRBV3-1 (or the pseudogene TRBV3-2); D is unclear. The V gene lost 2 bases and the J gene lost 7 bases, with 12 bases spanning the gap. Germline CDR1 reads LGHDT; CDR2 reads YNNKEL (reference sequence). CDR3 size: 15 residues. The DNA for the CDR3 is TGTGCCAGCAGCCAAACCCATGGAGGGAATTCACCCCTCCACTTT. Translation: CASSQTHGGNSPLHF.

The V gene is TRBV5-1, the J gene TRBJ1-1; unclear D gene. Trimming removed 3 bases from V and 0 bases from J, with 9 bases in between. Germline-derived CDR1 and CDR2 are SGHRS and YFSETQ. The CDR3 extends over 14 amino acids. CDR3 protein: CASSSDGVNTEAFF. In DNA form, the CDR3 reads TGCGCCAGCAGCTCCGACGGGGTGAACACTGAAGCTTTCTTT.

This clone is a singleton in its sample. The rearrangement joins TRBV7-9 to TRBJ2-1; D remains unclear. V lost 5 bases and J 9 bases, leaving 17 bases between the germline ends. CDR1 and CDR2 from the germline V gene are SEHNR and FQNEAQ (reference sequence). The length of the CDR3 is 14 residues. CDR3 loop: CASSRPGSFPEQFF. CDR3 in DNA: TGTGCCAGCAGCCGTCCGGGTTCCTTTCCTGAGCAGTTCTTC.

A single count supports this clone. This rearrangement joins TRBV10-1 to TRBJ2-1, with TRBD2 matching 8 bases. Germline lookup yields CDR1 WNHNN and CDR2 SYGVQD (reference sequence). With V trimmed by 2 bases and J by 5 bases, 5 bases remained unmatched. CDR3 size: 15 residues. CDR3 DNA: TGCGCCAGCAGTGAGCCGGGACTAGGGGACAATGAGCAGTTCTTC. It yields the protein CASSEPGLGDNEQFF.

J is TRBJ1-1 and V is TRBV6-5, with 10 nucleotides matching TRBD1. Germline CDR1 is MNHEY and CDR2 is SVGAGI. The CDR3 has 15 residues. V shed 5 bases, J shed 5 bases, and the junction held 8 bases outside the gene matches. The CDR3 sequence: CASSPRQGAETEAFF. In DNA form, the CDR3 reads TGTGCCAGCAGTCCTCGACAGGGGGCTGAGACTGAAGCTTTCTTT.

The chain is built from TRBV5-1 and TRBJ2-3, with 7 bases identical to TRBD2. Per the germline V gene, CDR1 is SGHRS and CDR2 is YFSETQ. V was clipped by 0 bases and J by 3 bases; unmatched bases: 4. CDR3 length: 15 residues. CDR3 region: CASSLVPAGTDTQYF. Written as DNA, the CDR3 is TGCGCCAGCAGCTTGGTGCCAGCGGGGACAGATACGCAGTATTTT.

This clone was detected a few times. CDR3: CASSRTLQGGQPQHF. CDR3 in DNA: TGTGCCAGCAGCCGTACTCTACAGGGCGGGCAGCCCCAGCATTTT. The V call is TRBV6-2 or TRBV6-3, the J call TRBJ1-5, with D perhaps TRBD1 (6 bases). The germline gives CDR1 MNHEY, CDR2 SVGEGT. The V end lost 6 bases, the J end lost 7 bases, and 19 bases lay between the germline ends. The CDR3 sequence is 15 residues long.

The chain is built from TRBV7-3 and TRBJ2-1, with 9 bases lining up with TRBD2. The CDR3 has 17 residues. V dropped 4 bases and J dropped 0; count of bases not matched to a gene: 7. Germline lookup yields CDR1 SGHTA and CDR2 FQGTGA. CDR3 in amino acids: CASSSSGGPFSYNEQFF. The CDR3 nucleotides read TGTGCCAGCAGCTCCAGCGGGGGGCCCTTCTCCTACAATGAGCAGTTCTTC.

The chain joins TRBV30 to TRBJ1-1; 7 nucleotides align to TRBD1. Germline assignment: CDR1 GTSNPN and CDR2 SVGIG (reference sequence). The V gene end was trimmed by 2 bases and the J gene end by 0 bases; junction bases not matched to a gene: 3. The CDR3 has 14 amino acids. The CDR3 bases are TGTGCCTGGAGTCAGACAGGGTTGAACACTGAAGCTTTCTTT. Translation gives CAWSQTGLNTEAFF.

The rearrangement joins TRBV5-6 to TRBJ2-2, with TRBD1 as a possible D gene (5 bases). Per the germline V gene, CDR1 is SGHDT and CDR2 is YYEEEE. V was trimmed by 4 bases and J by 3 bases, leaving 13 bases between them. This CDR3 region has 15 residues. DNA of the CDR3: TGTGCCAGCAGCACGACAGCGTGGGACACCGGGGAGCTGTTTTTT. This encodes CASSTTAWDTGELFF.

The chain recombines TRBV2 with TRBJ1-2, with a tentative D call TRBD1 (6 bases). Trimming stripped 4 bases from V and 6 bases from J, with 21 bases between. Germline V gene sequence: CDR1 SNHLY, CDR2 FYNNEI. This CDR3 has 16 amino acids. For the CDR3, the DNA is TGTGCCAGCAGTGCCCCTAATCTACAGGGACGGAATGGCTACACCTTC. Translated, it gives CASSAPNLQGRNGYTF.

The chain recombines TRBV23-1 with TRBJ2-1; possibly TRBD2 for D (7 bases). TRBV23-1 is placed among ORFs of uncertain function. This CDR3 is 17 amino acids long. Trimming removed 0 bases from V and 4 bases from J, with 16 bases in between. For the CDR3, the DNA is TGCGCCAGCAGTCAATCGGGACACGGGGGGCGGTACAATGAGCAGTTCTTC. Its protein product is CASSQSGHGGRYNEQFF.